Listed here are 30 T cell receptor beta chains from one sample, sequenced in a study of cytomegalovirus exposure and HLA in healthy donors. This PCR relied on a set of 60 Vbeta primers and 13 Jbeta primers. Data came from immunoSEQ multiplex PCR; TCRdb stores just in-frame clones and leaves some out. This sample lists roughly 120,000 clones; its ten largest clones have roughly 3.6%. Sequencing input: PBMCs. The receptors originated from a man younger than 45 in good health and CMV-seronegative.

This sequence joins TRBV6-1 and TRBJ2-5; 9 bases map to TRBD1. The ends lost 7 bases at V and 9 bases at J; junction bases unmatched: 15. Germline CDR1 MNHNS, CDR2 SASEGT. This CDR3 region has 15 residues. For the CDR3, the DNA is TGTGCCAGCACCCCGGGACAGGGCTCCCCGGGGTCCCAGTACTTC. Amino acid sequence: CASTPGQGSPGSQYF.

J is TRBJ2-2 and V is TRBV7-2; 10 bases are a match to TRBD1. After removal of 5 bases from V and 5 bases from J, the junction contained 5 bases not matched to a gene. Germline CDR1 and CDR2: SGHTA and FQGNSA. The CDR3 covers 15 residues. CDR3 nucleotides: TGTGCCAGCAGCCTTAGACAGGGGGCGACCGGGGAGCTGTTTTTT. Its translation is CASSLRQGATGELFF.

The chain uses TRBV7-9 and TRBJ1-1; possibly TRBD1 for D (5 bases). The germline gives CDR1 SEHNR, CDR2 FQNEAQ (reference sequence). CDR3 size: 13 residues. Deletions cut 1 base from V and 9 bases from J, with 12 bases between. The CDR3 bases are TGTGCCAGCAGCTTAGAGGACACGCTGCAAGCTTTCTTT. Protein: CASSLEDTLQAFF.

The CDR3 loop reads CASSAYRGDREREQFF. The CDR3 DNA follows: TGTGCCAGCAGCGCCTACCGAGGGGACAGGGAGCGTGAGCAGTTCTTC. The V and J genes are TRBV7-2 and TRBJ2-1; 9 bases are a match to TRBD1. Germline-derived CDR1 and CDR2 are SGHTA and FQGNSA. V lost 5 bases, J lost 9 bases, and 14 bases stayed unmatched. The CDR3 contains 16 residues.

The genes are TRBV7-2 and TRBJ2-7, with TRBD2 matching 11 bases. The germline CDR1 and CDR2 sequences are SGHTA and FQGNSA. The CDR3 extends over 15 amino acids. The V gene end was trimmed by 6 bases and the J gene end by 2 bases; junction bases not matched to a gene: 6. In DNA form, the CDR3 reads TGTGCCAGCAGTCTCACTAGCGGGGGACCCTACGAGCAGTACTTC. Protein sequence: CASSLTSGGPYEQYF.

The V and J genes are TRBV27 and TRBJ2-7; 9 nucleotides match TRBD1. This CDR3 is 13 amino acids long. The germline V gene encodes CDR1 MNHEY and CDR2 SMNVEV (reference sequence). V was clipped by 5 bases and J by 4 bases; unmatched bases: 3. Here the CDR3 reads CASSGDRAYEQYF. Here the CDR3 DNA reads TGTGCCAGCAGTGGGGACAGGGCGTACGAGCAGTACTTC.

The gene calls are TRBV19 and TRBJ2-2; 9 nucleotides match TRBD1. The CDR3 runs to 15 residues. V shed 6 bases, J shed 6 bases, and the junction held 8 bases outside the gene matches. CDR1 is LNHDA and CDR2 is SQIVND in the germline V gene (reference sequence). The CDR3 sequence is CASSPRTGAAGELFF. The DNA for the CDR3 is TGTGCCAGTAGCCCGCGGACAGGGGCGGCCGGGGAGCTGTTTTTT.

The genes are TRBV2 and TRBJ2-1; 9 positions agree with TRBD2. This CDR3 is built from 16 residues. CDR1 and CDR2 from the germline V gene are SNHLY and FYNNEI. V was clipped by 2 bases and J by 4 bases; unmatched bases: 6. The CDR3 bases are TGTGCCAGCAGTGAAATCGCGGGACTAGCTTACAATGAGCAGTTCTTC. Translating it yields CASSEIAGLAYNEQFF.

The gene calls are TRBV5-8 and TRBJ1-5; TRBD1 matches 7 bases. Germline trimming cut 8 bases from V and 6 bases from J; bases unmatched to any gene: 8. Germline values: CDR1 SGHTS, CDR2 YDEGEE. The CDR3 covers 13 residues. CDR3 bases: TGTGCCAGTAACAGGGGCATGGCTCAGCCCCAGCATTTT. It encodes CASNRGMAQPQHF. Using reference TRBV5-8 and TRBJ1-5 for the parts outside the CDR3, the full variable domain is EAGVTQSPTHLIKTRGQQATLRCSPISGHTSVYWYQQALGLGLQFLLWYDEGEERNRGNFPPRFSGRQFPNYSSELNVNALELEDSALYLCASNRGMAQPQHFGDGTRLSIL.

Regarding this clone: Distinct nucleotide sequences in the sample also encode this CDR3. The chain carries TRBV6-5 and TRBJ1-1; the D is unclear. The CDR3 spans 12 residues. The V end was cut by 5 bases, the J end by 4 bases, with 8 bases between. CDR1 is MNHEY and CDR2 is SVGAGI in the germline V gene. CDR3 in DNA: TGTGCCAGCAGTACGGGTAGCACTGAAGCTTTCTTT. Residues: CASSTGSTEAFF.

The V and J genes are TRBV5-4 and TRBJ1-2, with D possibly being TRBD1 (6 bases). The germline V and J ends were trimmed by 7 bases and 2 bases, with 21 bases remaining between them. The CDR3 contains 16 residues. The germline CDR1 and CDR2 sequences are SGHNT and YYREEE (reference sequence). The CDR3 here is CASRQITTGLNYGYTF. CDR3 nucleotides: TGTGCCAGCCGCCAAATTACCACAGGGCTGAACTATGGCTACACCTTC.

The chain couples TRBV2 to TRBJ2-5; D uncertain. CDR3 size: 11 residues. The ends were cut back, 4 bases at V and 5 bases at J, with 5 bases in the middle. Germline assignment: CDR1 SNHLY and CDR2 FYNNEI. CDR3 region: CASSVLETQYF. The CDR3, as DNA: TGTGCCAGCAGTGTTCTGGAGACCCAGTACTTC.

The chain employs TRBV15 and TRBJ2-5; 9 bases fit TRBD1. Judging by the DNA end, TRBJ2-7 fits better; the J call may be wrong. The germline V gene has CDR1 LNHNV and CDR2 YYDKDF (reference sequence). This CDR3 contains 19 residues. CDR3 coding DNA: TGTGCCACCAGCAGAGATTTAACCGGGACAGGGAAGAGGTCCTACGAGCAGTACTTC. It yields the protein CATSRDLTGTGKRSYEQYF.

The rearrangement uses TRBV27 and TRBJ2-5; 11 nucleotides match TRBD2. This CDR3 is built from 15 residues. Germline values: CDR1 MNHEY, CDR2 SMNVEV (reference sequence). Trimming took 8 bases from V and 7 from J; bases not matched to a gene: 12. The CDR3 DNA reads TGTGCCAGCTCCCCTGGGACTAGCGGTGAGGGGACCCAGTACTTC. Translation: CASSPGTSGEGTQYF.

The V gene is TRBV9, the J gene TRBJ2-7, with 7 bases fitting TRBD1. The junction had 7 bases not matched to a gene; V was cut back by 4 bases and J by 6 bases. This CDR3 has 13 residues. Germline lookup yields CDR1 SGDLS and CDR2 YYNGEE. CDR3 protein: CASSTSTGAEQYF. The CDR3 nucleotides are TGTGCCAGCAGCACCAGTACAGGGGCCGAGCAGTACTTC.

The chain employs TRBV6-6 and TRBJ1-6; D call uncertain. The ends were cut back, 7 bases at V and 4 bases at J, with 8 bases in the middle. The CDR3 totals 13 residues. Germline values: CDR1 MNHNY, CDR2 SVGAGI (reference sequence). CDR3 sequence (DNA): TGTGCCAGCACGCGCGGTTATAATTCACCCCTCCACTTT. Translated: CASTRGYNSPLHF.

This sequence joins TRBV2 and TRBJ2-5, with D perhaps matching TRBD1 (6 bases). The CDR3 covers 13 residues. Trimming took 3 bases from V and 4 from J, leaving 9 bases between them. In germline, CDR1 is SNHLY, CDR2 FYNNEI. The CDR3 DNA is TGTGCCAGCAGTGACAGGGGTGCAGAGACCCAGTACTTC. This gives the protein CASSDRGAETQYF.

In nucleotides, the CDR3 is TGTGCCAGCAGAGAGAGGCACCTAAACACCGGGGAGCTGTTTTTT. Its protein is CASRERHLNTGELFF. This chain links TRBV2 with TRBJ2-2; D is uncertain. V lost 6 bases to trimming and J lost 2 bases, with 13 bases between them. The CDR3 covers 15 residues. From germline, CDR1 is SNHLY and CDR2 FYNNEI.

The rearrangement joins TRBV7-2 to TRBJ2-3, with TRBD1 as a possible D gene (6 bases). Germline V gene lookup returns CDR1 SGHTA and CDR2 FQGNSA. Trimming took 2 bases from V and 2 from J, leaving 14 bases between them. The CDR3 sequence is 16 residues long. The DNA of the CDR3 is TGTGCCAGCAGCTTACAGGGACACGGGTTCACAGATACGCAGTATTTT. As protein: CASSLQGHGFTDTQYF.

V usage is TRBV19 and J usage is TRBJ1-5, with 10 nucleotides matching TRBD1. The V gene end was trimmed by 7 bases and the J gene end by 6 bases; junction bases not matched to a gene: 9. Germline CDR1 is LNHDA and CDR2 is SQIVND (reference sequence). The CDR3 is made up of 15 amino acids. CDR3 in amino acids: CASTWTGGMGQPQHF. The CDR3 nucleotides are TGTGCCAGTACCTGGACAGGGGGTATGGGTCAGCCCCAGCATTTT.

The genes are TRBV7-7 and TRBJ2-5, with TRBD1 identical over 10 bases. The germline CDR1 and CDR2 sequences are SSHAT and FNYEAQ (reference sequence). CDR3 length equals 15 residues. After removal of 5 bases from V and 2 bases from J, the junction contained 5 bases not matched to a gene. The chain's CDR3 is CASSPRTGGQETQYF. The CDR3 DNA reads as TGTGCCAGCAGCCCCCGGACAGGGGGTCAAGAGACCCAGTACTTC.

The rearrangement uses TRBV7-3 and TRBJ2-1; 9 bases are a match to TRBD1. Trimming at V came to 5 bases and at J to 3 bases, leaving 5 bases not matched to a gene. Germline-derived CDR1 and CDR2 are SGHTA and FQGTGA. The CDR3 extends over 15 amino acids. The CDR3 spells CASSLQGALYNEQFF. Here the CDR3 DNA reads TGTGCCAGCAGCCTACAGGGGGCCCTCTACAATGAGCAGTTCTTC.

The chain uses TRBV5-1 and TRBJ2-2; 9 bases are a match to TRBD2. There are 16 residues in the CDR3. Trimming at V came to 6 bases and at J to 7 bases, leaving 13 bases not matched to a gene. Germline CDR1 SGHRS, CDR2 YFSETQ. The chain's CDR3 is CASTKNRGTSSGELFF. The CDR3 DNA reads as TGCGCCAGCACTAAAAATAGAGGGACTAGCAGCGGGGAGCTGTTTTTT. Full variable domain (remainder filled in from reference TRBV5-1 and TRBJ2-2): KAGVTQTPRYLIKTRGQQVTLSCSPISGHRSVSWYQQTPGQGLQFLFEYFSETQRNKGNFPGRFSGRQFSNSRSEMNVSTLELGDSALYLCASTKNRGTSSGELFFGEGSRLTVL.

The V gene is TRBV14, the J gene TRBJ2-7; the D gene is possibly TRBD1 (5 bases). V was shortened by 1 base and J by 3 bases, with 25 bases between the two germline ends. The CDR3 length is 19 residues. Germline lookup yields CDR1 SGHDN and CDR2 FVKESK. The CDR3 coding sequence is TGTGCCAGCAGCCAAGTGACCGGGCAGGGTGGTCCGAAGCGCTACGAGCAGTACTTC. Translating gives CASSQVTGQGGPKRYEQYF.

The chain uses TRBV7-3 and TRBJ2-2, with D perhaps matching TRBD1 (6 bases). The CDR3 is made up of 15 amino acids. Looked up from germline, CDR1 is SGHTA and CDR2 is FQGTGA. Trimming took off 4 bases at V and 1 base at J, with 10 bases between the two ends. CDR3 protein: CASSSKQGNTGELFF. The DNA of the CDR3 is TGTGCCAGCAGCTCTAAACAGGGGAACACCGGGGAGCTGTTTTTT.

V is TRBV5-4 and J is TRBJ2-1, with TRBD2 identical over 10 bases. The CDR3 contains 17 residues. Trimming cost V 3 bases and J 7 bases; bases outside gene matches: 13. The germline CDR1 and CDR2 sequences are SGHNT and YYREEE (reference sequence). CDR3 sequence: CASSWGQSGGALNEQFF. CDR3 DNA sequence: TGTGCCAGCAGCTGGGGCCAAAGCGGGGGGGCCTTGAATGAGCAGTTCTTC. Variable domain in full (rest from reference TRBV5-4 and TRBJ2-1): ETGVTQSPTHLIKTRGQQVTLRCSSQSGHNTVSWYQQALGQGPQFIFQYYREEENGRGNFPPRFSGLQFPNYSSELNVNALELDDSALYLCASSWGQSGGALNEQFFGPGTRLTVL.

The rearrangement uses TRBV5-1 and TRBJ2-2, with 10 bases identical to TRBD1. The V and J ends lost 4 bases and 6 bases, in that order; junction bases with no gene match: 9. Per the germline V gene, CDR1 is SGHRS and CDR2 is YFSETQ. The CDR3 consists of 16 residues. DNA of the CDR3: TGCGCCAGCAGCGTCGGGACAGGGGCCGTCCCCGGGGAGCTGTTTTTT. It encodes CASSVGTGAVPGELFF. The full variable domain, rest sourced from reference TRBV5-1 and TRBJ2-2, is KAGVTQTPRYLIKTRGQQVTLSCSPISGHRSVSWYQQTPGQGLQFLFEYFSETQRNKGNFPGRFSGRQFSNSRSEMNVSTLELGDSALYLCASSVGTGAVPGELFFGEGSRLTVL.

Written as DNA, the CDR3 is TGTGCCAGCAGAGGCTCTGGGGGGAACATTCAGTACTTC. It is translated as CASRGSGGNIQYF. The V and J genes are TRBV7-2 and TRBJ2-4; tentatively, D is TRBD2 (6 bases). The CDR3 runs to 13 residues. CDR1 is SGHTA, CDR2 FQGNSA, per germline. V lost 6 bases to trimming and J lost 7 bases, with 13 bases between them.

The V gene is TRBV4-1, the J gene TRBJ2-7; D is ambiguous. This CDR3 is 15 amino acids long. The V and J ends lost 1 base and 2 bases respectively, with 12 bases between them. Germline lookup yields CDR1 MGHRA and CDR2 YSYEKL. CDR3 protein: CASSQVGVRAYEQYF. The CDR3 nucleotides are TGCGCCAGCAGCCAAGTCGGTGTCCGGGCCTACGAGCAGTACTTC.

The chain combines TRBV5-4 with TRBJ2-5; 9 positions agree with TRBD2. Germline V gives CDR1 SGHNT, CDR2 YYREEE (reference sequence). The J segment lost 5 bases and the V segment lost 0 bases, leaving 5 bases of the junction unmatched. This CDR3 contains 15 residues. The CDR3 here is CASSLERGAGETQYF. DNA for the CDR3: TGTGCCAGCAGCTTGGAGCGGGGGGCCGGGGAGACCCAGTACTTC.